This TCR beta chain was sequenced during a study of CD8 T cell repertoires and HIV-1 epitope variants. For the study at large: Separate wells received one of Twenty-five Gag or Nef variant peptides. Epitopes were three Gag families plus Nef HW9 and YT9. Study-level results: Under ten antigen-specific TCR beta clonotypes were found; roughly 6 seemed cross-reactive to variants. The assay identified only TCR beta chains of antigen-proliferating T cells.

This table comes from immunoSEQ multiplex PCR, and its TCRdb copy is limited to in-frame clones, with some not included. In the table there are approximately 90,000 clones, 60% to 80% of which are singletons. This CDR3 has 13 amino acids. V was cut by 0 bases and J by 6 bases, with 6 bases left in between. Per germline, CDR1 LNHNV and CDR2 YYDKDF (reference sequence). Worth noting for this clone: Antigen specificity is unknown.

Sequencing was performed on uncultured baseline CD8+ T cells from peripheral blood mononuclear cells (PBMCs). The chain links TRBV15 to TRBJ1-5; no definite D call. The source is a male donor with HIV. The CDR3, as DNA: TGTGCCACCAGCAGAGATAGAATTCAGCCCCAGCATTTT. Translation gives CATSRDRIQPQHF. The variable domain in full, completed from reference TRBV15 and TRBJ1-5, reads DAMVIQNPRYQVTQFGKPVTLSCSQTLNHNVMYWYQQKSSQAPKLLFHYYDKDFNNEADTPDNFQSRRPNTSFCFLDIRSPGLGDTAMYLCATSRDRIQPQHFGDGTRLSIL.